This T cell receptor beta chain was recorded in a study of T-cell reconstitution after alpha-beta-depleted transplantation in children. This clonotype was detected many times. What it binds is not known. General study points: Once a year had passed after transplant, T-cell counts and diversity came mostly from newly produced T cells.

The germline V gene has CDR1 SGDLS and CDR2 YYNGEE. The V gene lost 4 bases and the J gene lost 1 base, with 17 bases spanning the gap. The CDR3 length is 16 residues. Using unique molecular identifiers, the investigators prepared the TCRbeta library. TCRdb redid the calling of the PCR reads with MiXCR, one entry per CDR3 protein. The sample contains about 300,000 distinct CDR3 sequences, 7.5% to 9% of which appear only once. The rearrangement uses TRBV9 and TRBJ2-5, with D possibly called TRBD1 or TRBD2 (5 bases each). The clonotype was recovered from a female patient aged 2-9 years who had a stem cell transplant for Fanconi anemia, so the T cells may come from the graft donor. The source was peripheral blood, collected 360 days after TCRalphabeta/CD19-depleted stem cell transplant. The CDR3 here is CASSLGTASFQETQYF. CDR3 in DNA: TGTGCCAGCAGCCTGGGGACGGCGTCCTTCCAAGAGACCCAGTACTTC.